Below are 32 T cell receptor beta chains sequenced from a single sample in a study of cytomegalovirus exposure and HLA in healthy donors. Primers: 60 Vbeta forward and 13 Jbeta reverse. Repertoires were generated with immunoSEQ multiplex PCR, while TCRdb's copy carries only in-frame clones and drops some. The table lists about 230,000 clones, 70% to 85% of them singletons, with about 0.58% in the top ten. Specimen: PBMCs. The receptor source for this set is a woman in her forties in good health and CMV-seronegative.

This chain uses TRBV9 with TRBJ2-6; D may be TRBD2 (5 bases). The CDR3 length is 17 residues. From germline, CDR1 is SGDLS and CDR2 YYNGEE. The V gene lost 4 bases and the J gene lost 0 bases, with 14 bases spanning the gap. Here the CDR3 DNA reads TGTGCCAGCAGCCCTCGTGGAGGTAGCTCTGGGGCCAACGTCCTGACTTTC. Its translation is CASSPRGGSSGANVLTF. Full variable domain (outside the CDR3, taken from reference TRBV9 and TRBJ2-6): DSGVTQTPKHLITATGQRVTLRCSPRSGDLSVYWYQQSLDQGLQFLIQYYNGEERAKGNILERFSAQQFPDLHSELNLSSLELGDSALYFCASSPRGGSSGANVLTFGAGSRLTVL.

The J gene is TRBJ2-1, the V gene TRBV9; D unresolved. In germline, CDR1 is SGDLS, CDR2 YYNGEE. CDR3 length: 14 residues. V gave up 4 bases and J gave up 9 bases, with 17 bases separating them. The CDR3 coding sequence is TGTGCCAGCAGCTTCGACTGGGTAGAAGGTGAGCAGTTCTTC. It codes for CASSFDWVEGEQFF.

This chain connects TRBV6-1 to TRBJ1-1; 10 bases agree with TRBD1. The V segment lost 7 bases and the J segment 12 bases; nucleotides outside the gene matches: 17. The CDR3 runs 15 residues. Germline V gene data show CDR1 as MNHNS and CDR2 as SASEGT. CDR3 sequence reads: CASKGTGDGTGKTFF. The DNA of the CDR3 is TGTGCCAGCAAAGGGACAGGGGACGGAACGGGTAAAACTTTCTTT.

The V call is TRBV2, the J call TRBJ1-1, with unresolved D. Germline V lookup: CDR1 SNHLY, CDR2 FYNNEI. The CDR3 has 13 amino acids. V was trimmed by 8 bases and J by 0 bases, leaving 10 bases between them. In DNA, the CDR3 is TGTGCCAGCTTAACAGATCTGAACACTGAAGCTTTCTTT. This encodes CASLTDLNTEAFF.

CDR3 nucleotides: TGTGCCTGGGCCGGGGGGTTTTTGGCTTTCTTT. This encodes CAWAGGFLAFF. V usage is TRBV30 and J usage is TRBJ1-1, with TRBD1 as a possible D gene (5 bases). This CDR3 is built from 11 residues. Germline V gene data show CDR1 as GTSNPN and CDR2 as SVGIG (reference sequence). Trimming shortened V by 5 bases and J by 11 bases, and 15 bases separated the two germline ends.

The genes are TRBV15 and TRBJ1-6; D unresolved. Germline CDR1 LNHNV, CDR2 YYDKDF (reference sequence). Trimming stripped 0 bases from V and 0 bases from J, with 15 bases between. The CDR3 contains 19 residues. CDR3 in amino acids: CATSRDTPGVGSYNSPLHF. As DNA, the CDR3 is TGTGCCACCAGCAGAGATACCCCCGGGGTGGGCTCCTATAATTCACCCCTCCACTTT. Looking up the rest from reference TRBV15 and TRBJ1-6 gives the full variable domain: DAMVIQNPRYQVTQFGKPVTLSCSQTLNHNVMYWYQQKSSQAPKLLFHYYDKDFNNEADTPDNFQSRRPNTSFCFLDIRSPGLGDTAMYLCATSRDTPGVGSYNSPLHFGNGTRLTVT.

The chain has TRBV19 and TRBJ2-7; 10 positions agree with TRBD2. CDR1 is LNHDA, CDR2 SQIVND, per germline (reference sequence). This CDR3 is built from 15 residues. V shed 3 bases and J 2 bases; nucleotides not matched to a gene: 4. CDR3 DNA: TGTGCCAGTAGTATCGTGACTAGCGGGCCCTACGAGCAGTACTTC. Translation gives CASSIVTSGPYEQYF.

The table lists this clone with a count of one. The chain uses TRBV15 and TRBJ2-5, with D uncertain. This CDR3 is 15 amino acids long. CDR1 is LNHNV and CDR2 is YYDKDF in the germline V gene (reference sequence). Trimming stripped 1 base from V and 4 bases from J, with 13 bases between. DNA of the CDR3: TGTGCCACCAGCAGAGGTGACTTTTCACCAGAGACCCAGTACTTC. This encodes CATSRGDFSPETQYF.

The CDR3 reads CASRTSGGVNEQFF. CDR3 DNA sequence: TGCGCCAGCAGGACTAGCGGGGGGGTGAATGAGCAGTTCTTC. This sequence joins TRBV5-1 and TRBJ2-1, with 14 bases that match TRBD2. CDR1 is SGHRS and CDR2 is YFSETQ in the germline V gene. CDR3 length equals 14 residues. With V trimmed by 5 bases and J by 7 bases, 2 bases remained unmatched. Supplemented by reference TRBV5-1 and TRBJ2-1, the full variable domain reads KAGVTQTPRYLIKTRGQQVTLSCSPISGHRSVSWYQQTPGQGLQFLFEYFSETQRNKGNFPGRFSGRQFSNSRSEMNVSTLELGDSALYLCASRTSGGVNEQFFGPGTRLTVL.

The chain joins TRBV27 to TRBJ2-7; TRBD2 might be the D (6 bases). Deletions cut 6 bases from V and 2 bases from J, with 17 bases between. Germline CDR1 MNHEY, CDR2 SMNVEV (reference sequence). CDR3 size: 15 residues. The CDR3 sequence is CASSPSGGAPYEQYF. The DNA of the CDR3 is TGTGCCAGCAGCCCCTCCGGCGGGGCTCCCTACGAGCAGTACTTC.

This chain joins TRBV6-5 and TRBJ2-2; D perhaps matches TRBD2 (5 bases). The CDR3 sequence is 13 residues long. Germline values: CDR1 MNHEY, CDR2 SVGAGI. The germline V and J ends were trimmed by 8 bases and 6 bases, with 13 bases remaining between them. In DNA, the CDR3 is TGTGCCAGCGGCGGGTCGGGATCCGGGGAGCTGTTTTTT. It codes for CASGGSGSGELFF.

The CDR3 here is CASSPDRGITEAFF. DNA for the CDR3: TGTGCCAGCAGTCCCGACAGGGGAATCACCGAAGCTTTCTTT. The V and J genes are TRBV28 and TRBJ1-1, with 8 bases aligning to TRBD1. With V trimmed by 5 bases and J by 8 bases, 10 bases remained unmatched. Germline V gene lookup returns CDR1 MDHEN and CDR2 SYDVKM. The CDR3 is 14 amino acids.

V is TRBV7-8 and J is TRBJ2-7, with D possibly matching TRBD1 (5 bases). The germline gives CDR1 SGHVS, CDR2 FQNEAQ. CDR3 length: 14 residues. V shed 2 bases and J shed 5 bases, with 13 bases lying between them. CDR3 sequence reads: CASSLIQGRDEQYF. The CDR3 DNA is TGTGCCAGCAGCTTAATCCAGGGTCGCGACGAGCAGTACTTC.

J is TRBJ1-1 and V is TRBV4-1; D is undetermined. The CDR3 sequence is 13 residues long. V gave up 1 base and J gave up 5 bases, with 8 bases separating them. Germline V gene lookup returns CDR1 MGHRA and CDR2 YSYEKL. The CDR3 reads CASSQVEVTEAFF. The CDR3 DNA is TGCGCCAGCAGCCAAGTTGAGGTGACTGAAGCTTTCTTT.

The rearrangement joins TRBV15 to TRBJ1-5; D might be TRBD1 (5 bases). The CDR3 loop spans 16 amino acids. V lost 0 bases, J lost 5 bases, and 14 bases lay in between. Germline CDR1 and CDR2: LNHNV and YYDKDF (reference sequence). The CDR3 reads CATSRDGETAHQPQHF. For the CDR3, the DNA is TGTGCCACCAGCAGAGATGGTGAGACAGCCCATCAGCCCCAGCATTTT.

The chain joins TRBV7-6 to TRBJ1-5; 7 nucleotides line up with TRBD1. V was pared by 4 bases and J by 3 bases, with 6 bases of the junction left unmatched. The CDR3 runs to 15 residues. The germline V gene has CDR1 SGHVS and CDR2 FNYEAQ. The DNA for the CDR3 is TGTGCCAGCAGCTCTCAGGGGGGATACAATCAGCCCCAGCATTTT. Its translation: CASSSQGGYNQPQHF.

The rearrangement links TRBV25-1 to TRBJ2-3; 9 nucleotides align to TRBD1. Germline values: CDR1 MGHDK, CDR2 SYGVNS. The CDR3 has 17 amino acids. Germline trimming cut 2 bases from V and 0 bases from J; bases unmatched to any gene: 6. In DNA, the CDR3 is TGTGCCAGCAGTGAACCAGGGACAGGGAAGAGCACAGATACGCAGTATTTT. Protein: CASSEPGTGKSTDTQYF.

A single count supports this clone. The V gene is TRBV30, the J gene TRBJ2-5; 11 nucleotides line up with TRBD1. Unmatched junction bases numbered 6, after V lost 2 bases and J lost 4 bases. Germline loops: CDR1 GTSNPN, CDR2 SVGIG (reference sequence). The CDR3 extends over 15 amino acids. In nucleotides, the CDR3 is TGTGCCTGGAGTATGGGACAGGGGGTCGGAGAGACCCAGTACTTC. Translated: CAWSMGQGVGETQYF.

The V gene is TRBV30, the J gene TRBJ2-5; TRBD1 aligns across 7 bases. Matching the DNA end better, TRBJ2-7 makes the J call doubtful. The CDR3 consists of 14 residues. From germline, CDR1 is GTSNPN and CDR2 SVGIG (reference sequence). DNA of the CDR3: TGTGCCTGGAGTGTACTGCAGGGGGCCTACGAGCAGTACTTC. Residues: CAWSVLQGAYEQYF.

The chain recombines TRBV30 with TRBJ1-1, with D possibly matching TRBD1 (6 bases). Looked up from germline, CDR1 is GTSNPN and CDR2 is SVGIG (reference sequence). CDR3 length: 12 amino acids. Trimming shortened V by 5 bases and J by 6 bases, and 13 bases separated the two germline ends. The CDR3 DNA follows: TGTGCCTGGGGTCCACAGGGTCCTGAAGCTTTCTTT. It yields the protein CAWGPQGPEAFF.

The CDR3 region has the DNA TGTGCCAGCAGGAAGAGGGAGGCCACTGAAGCTTTCTTT. It yields the protein CASRKREATEAFF. This chain uses TRBV27 with TRBJ1-1; D is unclear. Trimming left V 6 bases short and J 4 bases short, with 12 bases between. The CDR3 contains 13 residues. Germline V lookup: CDR1 MNHEY, CDR2 SMNVEV (reference sequence).

J is TRBJ1-3 and V is TRBV30; the match to TRBD1 covers 8 bases. The CDR3 length is 13 residues. Germline CDR1 and CDR2: GTSNPN and SVGIG (reference sequence). Trimming at V came to 8 bases and at J to 5 bases, leaving 8 bases not matched to a gene. CDR3 sequence: CANSGTGRNTIYF. CDR3 in DNA: TGTGCCAACTCCGGGACAGGACGAAACACCATATATTTT.

The chain combines TRBV4-3 with TRBJ2-2; D may be TRBD1 (6 bases). V gave up 0 bases and J gave up 2 bases, with 13 bases separating them. CDR3 size: 17 residues. The germline CDR1 and CDR2 sequences are LGHNA and YSLEER. This CDR3 is CASSQDLSGQNTGELFF. The CDR3, as DNA: TGCGCCAGCAGCCAAGATCTATCGGGACAAAACACCGGGGAGCTGTTTTTT.

This CDR3 reads CASSVAELGELFF. The CDR3 nucleotides are TGTGCCAGCAGCGTAGCTGAACTCGGGGAGCTGTTTTTT. The chain carries TRBV9 and TRBJ2-2; D remains ambiguous. Trimming cost V 0 bases and J 7 bases, with 7 bases left between them. From germline, CDR1 is SGDLS and CDR2 YYNGEE. The CDR3 is 13 residues long. The full variable domain, rest sourced from reference TRBV9 and TRBJ2-2, is DSGVTQTPKHLITATGQRVTLRCSPRSGDLSVYWYQQSLDQGLQFLIQYYNGEERAKGNILERFSAQQFPDLHSELNLSSLELGDSALYFCASSVAELGELFFGEGSRLTVL.

The chain joins TRBV4-3 to TRBJ1-2, with D uncertain. There are 13 residues in the CDR3. Germline V CDR1 and CDR2: LGHNA, YSLEER. V lost 1 base and J 9 bases, leaving 12 bases between the germline ends. Written as DNA, the CDR3 is TGCGCCAGCAGCCAAGTTGGAGGTGTGAGCTACACCTTC. It encodes CASSQVGGVSYTF.

The chain uses TRBV5-1 and TRBJ2-7; 9 bases are shared with TRBD1. The CDR3 is 14 residues long. Germline assignment: CDR1 SGHRS and CDR2 YFSETQ. With V trimmed by 2 bases and J by 2 bases, 2 bases remained unmatched. The CDR3 is CASSLTGGPYEQYF. CDR3 nucleotides: TGCGCCAGCAGCTTAACAGGGGGCCCCTACGAGCAGTACTTC.

The J gene is TRBJ2-3, the V gene TRBV9, with TRBD1 as a possible D gene (6 bases). CDR1 is SGDLS, CDR2 YYNGEE, per germline. CDR3 length equals 14 residues. Trimming left V 4 bases short and J 4 bases short, with 13 bases between. The DNA of the CDR3 is TGTGCCAGCAGCTTCCGACAGGATCCAGATACGCAGTATTTT. Amino acids: CASSFRQDPDTQYF. Filled out from reference TRBV9 and TRBJ2-3, the complete variable domain reads DSGVTQTPKHLITATGQRVTLRCSPRSGDLSVYWYQQSLDQGLQFLIQYYNGEERAKGNILERFSAQQFPDLHSELNLSSLELGDSALYFCASSFRQDPDTQYFGPGTRLTVL.

This clone came up once. The rearrangement uses TRBV6-5 and TRBJ2-7, with a possible D match to TRBD2 (5 bases). CDR1 and CDR2 from the germline V gene are MNHEY and SVGAGI. The V end lost 6 bases, the J end lost 3 bases, and 18 bases lay between the germline ends. The CDR3 contains 15 residues. The CDR3 region is CASRPLRTESYEQYF. DNA of the CDR3: TGTGCCAGCAGACCCCTGCGGACTGAAAGCTACGAGCAGTACTTC.

This chain links TRBV28 with TRBJ2-7; a weak D match, TRBD1 (5 bases). CDR3 length: 14 residues. The V gene lost 5 bases and the J gene lost 2 bases, with 13 bases spanning the gap. Looked up from germline, CDR1 is MDHEN and CDR2 is SYDVKM. CDR3 DNA sequence: TGTGCCAGCAGTGAAAGGGGCCCCCCCTACGAGCAGTACTTC. Protein sequence: CASSERGPPYEQYF.

The count of this clone is one. The gene calls are TRBV6-1 and TRBJ2-7; D perhaps matches TRBD1 (5 bases). CDR1 and CDR2 from the germline V gene are MNHNS and SASEGT. The CDR3 contains 15 residues. V was pared by 1 base and J by 2 bases, with 12 bases between. The CDR3, as DNA: TGTGCCAGCAGTGAAGGACAGACGGCAACCTACGAGCAGTACTTC. It translates to CASSEGQTATYEQYF.

J is TRBJ1-3 and V is TRBV18; no definite D call. Trimming pared 5 bases from V and 0 bases from J, leaving 14 bases between. Germline-derived CDR1 and CDR2 are KGHSH and LQKENI. The CDR3 runs 16 residues. The DNA of the CDR3 is TGTGCCAGCTCAGCGACTATGACAAGCTCTGGAAACACCATATATTTT. It yields the protein CASSATMTSSGNTIYF.

This CDR3 is CASSSWGRGGTDTQYF. CDR3 in DNA: TGTGCCAGCAGCTCCTGGGGAAGGGGAGGTACAGATACGCAGTATTTT. The chain recombines TRBV7-6 with TRBJ2-3, with D perhaps TRBD2 (6 bases). The CDR3 contains 16 residues. Germline V gene lookup returns CDR1 SGHVS and CDR2 FNYEAQ. Trimming stripped 4 bases from V and 3 bases from J, with 17 bases between.